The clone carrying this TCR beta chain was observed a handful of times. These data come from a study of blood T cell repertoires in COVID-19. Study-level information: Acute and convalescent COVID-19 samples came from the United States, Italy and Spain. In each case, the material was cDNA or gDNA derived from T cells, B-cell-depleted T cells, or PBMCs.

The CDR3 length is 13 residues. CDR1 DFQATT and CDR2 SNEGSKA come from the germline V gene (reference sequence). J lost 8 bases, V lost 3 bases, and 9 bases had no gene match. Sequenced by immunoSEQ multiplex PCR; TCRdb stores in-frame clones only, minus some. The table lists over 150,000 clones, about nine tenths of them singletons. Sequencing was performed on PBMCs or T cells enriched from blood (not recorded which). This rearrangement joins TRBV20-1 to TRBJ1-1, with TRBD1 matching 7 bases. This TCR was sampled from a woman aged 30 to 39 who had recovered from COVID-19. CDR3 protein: CSASSTGRLEAFF. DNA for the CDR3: TGCAGTGCTAGTTCGACAGGGAGGTTGGAAGCTTTCTTT.